Only one count was recorded for the clone carrying this T cell receptor beta chain. The data are from a study of control samples from healthy donors and cancer patients. Germline V CDR1 and CDR2: SGHRS, YFSETQ. V dropped 1 base and J dropped 7 bases, with 12 bases sitting between them. The CDR3 has 15 residues. Only in-frame clones appear in the TCRdb table, and some are missing; sequencing was by immunoSEQ multiplex PCR. In the table there are under 150,000 clones, approximately 90% of which are singletons. The chain uses TRBV5-1 and TRBJ1-6; D is unresolved. The clonotype comes from a woman aged 45-59 years with colorectal cancer. Sequencing used PBMCs. The CDR3 sequence is CASSLNTAGNSPLHF. For the CDR3, the DNA is TGCGCCAGCAGCTTGAATACGGCAGGCAATTCACCCCTCCACTTT.